This TCR beta chain was obtained from a study of metastatic and nonmetastatic thyroid tumors. About the study: Across peripheral blood and tumor or nodule tissue samples taken from malignant and benign thyroid patients, the repertoires were compared with one another.

Ahead of thyroid surgery, no patient had received treatment of any kind. This clone has a count of ten or more. Its antigen remains unknown. The germline gives CDR1 SGHVS, CDR2 FQNEAQ. The CDR3 runs to 15 residues. V shed 6 bases, J shed 4 bases, and the junction held 6 bases outside the gene matches. In the original workflow: Researchers built a distant-metastasis classifier for papillary thyroid cancer that drew on CDR3 differences across clinicopathological groups. TCRdb re-clonotyped the PCR reads via MiXCR. The V and J calls here are based on TCRdb, not the publication. This sample has fewer than 55,000 clones; about 16% occur once, and the top ten carry 20% to 25%. General study findings and limits: Benign nodules were reported to have significantly lower TCR beta diversity than malignant thyroid tumors, in blood and tumor.

The V call is TRBV7-8, the J call TRBJ2-1, with TRBD2 matching over 10 bases. Sequenced input: blood. The receptor comes from a female donor with papillary thyroid cancer or a benign thyroid nodule (not recorded which). Some clones in this sample may be carry-over from other donors' samples. DNA for the CDR3: TGTGCCAGCAGACCTCTAGCGGGAGTGTACAATGAGCAGTTCTTC. It codes for CASRPLAGVYNEQFF.